This TCR beta chain was retrieved from a study of blood T cell repertoires in COVID-19. At the level of the study: The samples span acute and convalescent COVID-19 from the United States, Italy and Spain. The cDNA or gDNA used as material had been derived from T cells, B-cell-depleted T cells, or PBMCs.

With V trimmed by 5 bases and J by 6 bases, 6 bases remained unmatched. CDR3 length: 14 residues. In germline, CDR1 is SGHVS, CDR2 FQNEAQ. Profiling relied on immunoSEQ multiplex PCR, and the TCRdb table lists in-frame clones only, not all of them. The data show about 300,000 clones, about 89% seen once. This TCR derives from a woman between 35 and 50 years old who had recovered from COVID-19. V is TRBV7-8 and J is TRBJ1-5; 8 bases agree with TRBD1. Specimen: PBMCs or T cells enriched from blood (not recorded which). CDR3 in amino acids: CASSKGQGGQPQHF. CDR3 in DNA: TGTGCCAGCAGCAAAGGACAGGGAGGTCAGCCCCAGCATTTT.